This TCR beta chain was documented in a study of CD8+CD57+ T cells in acquired aplastic anemia. About the research overall: Sorted cells (CD4+ and CD8+) yielded DNA amounts that averaged approximately 3.1 ug. The study, taken as a whole, reports: Fewer than 30 CD8+ CDR3 sequences were shared between patients and controls.

The length of the CDR3 is 15 residues. Between the trimmed V and J ends, which lost 5 bases and 2 bases, there was a span of 14 bases. Germline assignment: CDR1 LNHNV and CDR2 YYDKDF (reference sequence). To note about this clonotype: No antigen is known for it.

For CDR3 and TCR beta VDJ profiling, genomic DNA was the template used. TCRdb independently ran MiXCR on the reads; one entry per CDR3 protein. The table shows around 170,000 distinct CDR3 sequences, with approximately 45% occurring only once. Sequenced sample: sorted CD4+, CD8+, or CD8+CD57+ T cells (not recorded which) from PBMCs. This sequence was found in a human donor in good health. This chain uses TRBV15 with TRBJ2-3, with D possibly matching TRBD1 (6 bases). The CDR3 reads CATSPRTADTDTQYF. The CDR3 DNA reads as TGTGCCACCAGCCCCCGGACAGCGGACACAGATACGCAGTATTTT.